This T cell receptor (beta chain) was recorded in a study of OX40 agonist ivuxolimab in advanced cancers. Study in general: Ivuxolimab, which patients received intravenously every 2 weeks, was dosed at 0.01 to 10 mg/kg. Study-wide points: In general, CD8+ T cells held more expanded clones than CD4+ did, on average.

The sample holds a few counts of this clone. Antigen specificity is unknown. TCRdb's copy holds only in-frame clones and misses some; the assay was immunoSEQ multiplex PCR. The sample consists of tens of thousands of clones, about 88% of them appearing once. If patients had autoimmune disease history or systemic immunosuppression, they were excluded. At cycle 4 day 1, cycle 7 day 1, and baseline, blood was sampled. The V gene's germline CDR1 is KGHSH and CDR2 LQKENI. The CDR3 loop spans 17 amino acids. The V end was cut by 3 bases, the J end by 0 bases, with 12 bases between. The source of this sequence is an adult with an advanced solid tumor such as melanoma, head and neck, liver or kidney cancer. The gene calls are TRBV18 and TRBJ1-6; D call uncertain. The source was CD4+ or CD8+ T cells sorted from blood, collected in a trial of the OX40 agonist ivuxolimab. The CDR3 bases are TGTGCCAGCTCACCTCCGGGCGTGAGCTCCTATAATTCACCCCTCCACTTT. Translating gives CASSPPGVSSYNSPLHF.